The 4 T cell receptor beta chains reported below all come from one sample, sequenced in a study of somatic mutations in cytotoxic T cells in rheumatoid arthritis. Assay: immunoSEQ multiplex PCR; the TCRdb copy retains only in-frame clones and omits some. The profile shows 19,000 or so clones, around 85% of them singletons. The sample taken for sequencing was CD8+ T cells sorted from blood. Every receptor here comes from a man aged 35-49 years in good health.

V gene TRBV7-2 combines with J gene TRBJ2-4, with D possibly matching TRBD2 (6 bases). Per the germline V gene, CDR1 is SGHTA and CDR2 is FQGNSA. The CDR3 extends over 14 amino acids. V dropped 5 bases and J dropped 7 bases, with 15 bases sitting between them. The CDR3 spells CASSPEGSWNIQYF. The CDR3 nucleotides are TGTGCCAGCAGCCCGGAGGGCTCTTGGAACATTCAGTACTTC.

The rearrangement uses TRBV7-7 and TRBJ2-5; no reliable D call. The closer fit of TRBJ2-7 to the DNA end suggests the J call may be wrong. Germline CDR1 is SSHAT and CDR2 is FNYEAQ (reference sequence). This CDR3 region has 13 residues. CDR3 nucleotide sequence: TGTGCCAGCAGCCCATTAGGTCCTTACGAGCAGTACTTC. Translated: CASSPLGPYEQYF.

This clone was observed a few times. This chain links TRBV5-1 with TRBJ1-2; TRBD1 might be the D (5 bases). Per germline, CDR1 SGHRS and CDR2 YFSETQ. The V end lost 0 bases, the J end lost 0 bases, and 9 bases lay between the germline ends. The CDR3 has 15 amino acids. The CDR3 loop is CASSLGQRTNYGYTF. The CDR3 DNA reads TGCGCCAGCAGCTTGGGACAGCGTACTAACTATGGCTACACCTTC.

This chain joins TRBV25-1 and TRBJ2-7; 8 nucleotides align to TRBD2. CDR1 and CDR2 from the germline V gene are MGHDK and SYGVNS. This CDR3 region has 15 residues. V trimming: 3 bases; J trimming: 5 bases; junction bases outside the gene matches: 9. CDR3 DNA sequence: TGTGCCAGCAGTGAGGGAGGAGCGGGAGTAAACGAGCAGTACTTC. This sequence encodes CASSEGGAGVNEQYF.